Listed below are T cell receptor beta chains from one sample, sequenced in a study of technical replicates of blood from several donors. The method was immunoSEQ multiplex PCR; TCRdb's version includes in-frame clones alone and lacks a portion of them. The profile shows roughly 59,000 clones, around 88% of them singletons. The sequencing sample was made of PBMCs. The receptors derive from a human donor in good health. Some clones in this sample may be carry-over from other donors' samples. Each CDR3 is given with its conserved first and last residue. The D gene is left open where the match is weak. Clone sizes are given selectively: once, few, many, or a class where the clone is expanded.

TRBD2 | TRBJ2-2 | few | TRBV15 | TGTGCCACCAGCCCGGGACTAGTAAACACCGGGGAGCTGTTTTTT | CATSPGLVNTGELFF
TRBD1 | TRBJ1-2 | - | TRBV18 | TGTGCCAGCTCCCGGGACAGTTACTATGGCTACACCTTC | CASSRDSYYGYTF
- | TRBJ2-2 | - | TRBV2 | TGTGCCAGCAGCCAACTTGCTGGCACCGGGGAGCTGTTTTTT | CASSQLAGTGELFF
TRBD1 | TRBJ1-5 | - | TRBV10-3 | TGTGCCATCAGCCCCGGACAGGAGCATCAGCCCCAGCATTTT | CAISPGQEHQPQHF
- | TRBJ1-3 | - | TRBV19 | TGTGCCAGTAGTATATCCCACAGGATCGACACCATATATTTT | CASSISHRIDTIYF
- | TRBJ2-7 | - | TRBV5-5 | TGTGCCAGCAGCTTGGGTGTCTCGGGAATGGGGGGCGAGCAGTACTTC | CASSLGVSGMGGEQYF
TRBD2 | TRBJ2-1 | - | TRBV9 | TGTGCCAGCAGCGTAGTTATGAGCGGGAGGCCCGGGGAGCAGTTCTTC | CASSVVMSGRPGEQFF
- | TRBJ2-3 | - | TRBV7-9 | TGTGCCAGCAGCTTCTCTAGCGTTGGCACAGATACGCAGTATTTT | CASSFSSVGTDTQYF
TRBD1 | TRBJ1-1 | - | TRBV4-3 | TGCGCCAGCAGCCAAGCGGACAGGGGAACTGAAGCTTTCTTT | CASSQADRGTEAFF
- | TRBJ2-7 | - | TRBV27 | TGTGCCAGCAGTTTAGTTGGGGGGGCTTTCTACGAGCAGTACTTC | CASSLVGGAFYEQYF
TRBD2 | TRBJ2-3 | - | TRBV6-4 | TGTGCCAGCAGCCGGACTAGCGACACAGATACGCAGTATTTT | CASSRTSDTDTQYF
- | TRBJ2-3 | - | TRBV5-6 | TGTGCCAGCAGTTCGGGGGGCACAGATACGCAGTATTTT | CASSSGGTDTQYF
- | TRBJ1-2 | - | TRBV6-1 | TGTGCCAGCAGTGAAAGGGCAGGGAGGGAGGAGACCTTC | CASSERAGREETF
TRBD2 | TRBJ2-7 | - | TRBV11-2 | TGTGCCAGCAGCCCACTTAGCGGGAGGCGCCACGAGCAGTACTTC | CASSPLSGRRHEQYF
- | TRBJ2-1 | once | TRBV5-1 | TGCGCCAGCAGCTTGGGTAGCGGCCTGAAGCGTGAGCAGTTCTTC | CASSLGSGLKREQFF
TRBD2 | TRBJ2-1 | - | TRBV11-2 | TGTGCCAGCACCTACTGGGAACTAGCGGAAAACAATGAGCAGTTCTTC | CASTYWELAENNEQFF
- | TRBJ1-4 | once | TRBV6-1 | TGTGCCCATTACGGGGAGGGAAAACTGTTTTTT | CAHYGEGKLFF
- | TRBJ2-4 | - | TRBV11-3 | TGTGCCAGCAGCTTAGGGGGGCCCAAAAACATTCAGTACTTC | CASSLGGPKNIQYF
TRBD1 | TRBJ1-1 | - | TRBV29-1 | TGCAGCGTTGACAGGGGGCTTCCCGACACTGAAGCTTTCTTT | CSVDRGLPDTEAFF
- | TRBJ1-1 | many | TRBV30 | TGTGCCTGGATTCACGGGGAAAGGACTGAAGCTTTCTTT | CAWIHGERTEAFF
- | TRBJ1-1 | few | TRBV19 | TGTGCCAGTACCCAGGGTATCGCTGAAGCTTTCTTT | CASTQGIAEAFF
- | TRBJ2-2 | once | TRBV7-9 | TGTGCCAGCAGCCCGAGCGGGGAGCTGTTTTTT | CASSPSGELFF
TRBD2 | TRBJ2-1 | few | TRBV7-9 | TGTGCCAGCAGCCCCCGCGGTTGGTGGGAGGGCGTCGGTGAGCAGTTCTTC | CASSPRGWWEGVGEQFF
- | TRBJ1-1 | - | TRBV5-6 | TGTGCCAGCACCTTACTAATGGGGCAGAACCCTTTCTTT | CASTLLMGQNPFF
- | TRBJ1-6 | - | TRBV14 | TGTGCCAGCAGCCACTCAGGGACACCCCTCCACTTT | CASSHSGTPLHF
TRBD1 | TRBJ1-4 | - | TRBV7-9 | TGTGCCAGCAGCTCAACAGGGGTTAGAGAAAAACTGTTTTTT | CASSSTGVREKLFF
- | TRBJ2-2 | - | TRBV5-8 | TGTGCCAGCACCGGGACTTTCTACACCGGGGAGCTGTTTTTT | CASTGTFYTGELFF
- | TRBJ2-5 | - | TRBV7-2 | TGTGCCAGCAGCTTAGCGGGGGCGGGGGTCGATGAGACCCAGTACTTC | CASSLAGAGVDETQYF
TRBD2 | TRBJ2-3 | - | TRBV5-6 | TGTGCCAGCAGCCCGCTTGCGGCTAGCGGGGGGGCCCCAGATACGCAGTATTTT | CASSPLAASGGAPDTQYF
- | TRBJ1-2 | once | TRBV5-6 | TGTGCCAGCAGCTTCAGGGTAGGCTACACCTTC | CASSFRVGYTF